This TCR beta chain emerged from a study of CD8 T cells in ankylosing spondylitis. Quantitative 5'-RACE was performed with molecular barcodes, and it yielded the TCR beta libraries. TCRdb recomputed calls from the 5' RACE reads with MiXCR, one row per CDR3 protein. The sample contains 250,000 to 400,000 distinct CDR3 sequences, around a tenth of which appear only once. This clonotype was detected many times. Its matching antigen is unknown. Study conclusions and caveats: Seemingly characteristic of ankylosing spondylitis blood was a TCR beta motif consisting of under ten highly homologous variants.

V was clipped by 2 bases and J by 7 bases, with 11 bases between them. The length of the CDR3 is 13 residues. Sequencing was done on a sample of blood, either unsorted or a sorted T cell fraction (not recorded which). The J gene is TRBJ1-1, the V gene TRBV12-3 or TRBV12-4; the D is unclear. The receptor comes from a female donor with ankylosing spondylitis or in good health (not recorded which). The CDR3 DNA reads TGTGCCAGCAGTTTAAGGGCGGCAGGTGAAGCTTTCTTT. The encoded protein is CASSLRAAGEAFF.